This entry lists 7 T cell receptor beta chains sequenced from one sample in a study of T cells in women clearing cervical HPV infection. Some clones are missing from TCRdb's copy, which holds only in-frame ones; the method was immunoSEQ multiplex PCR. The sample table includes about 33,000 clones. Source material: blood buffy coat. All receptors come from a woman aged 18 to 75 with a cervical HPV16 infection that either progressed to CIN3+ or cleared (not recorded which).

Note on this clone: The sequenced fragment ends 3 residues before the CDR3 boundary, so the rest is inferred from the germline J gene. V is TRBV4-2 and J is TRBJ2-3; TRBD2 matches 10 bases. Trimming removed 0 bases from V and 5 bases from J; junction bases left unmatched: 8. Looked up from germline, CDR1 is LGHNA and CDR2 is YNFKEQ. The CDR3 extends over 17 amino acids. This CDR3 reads CASSQDGASGGGDTQYF. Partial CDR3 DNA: TGTGCCAGCAGCCAAGATGGAGCTAGCGGGGGAGGAGATACG.

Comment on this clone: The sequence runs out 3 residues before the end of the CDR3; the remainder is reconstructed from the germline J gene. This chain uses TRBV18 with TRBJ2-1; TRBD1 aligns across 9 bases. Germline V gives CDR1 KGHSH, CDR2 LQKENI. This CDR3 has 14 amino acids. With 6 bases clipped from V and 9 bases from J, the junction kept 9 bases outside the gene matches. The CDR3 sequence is CASSPGQGVGEQFF. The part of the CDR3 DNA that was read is TGTGCCAGCTCCCCGGGACAGGGTGTGGGTGAG.

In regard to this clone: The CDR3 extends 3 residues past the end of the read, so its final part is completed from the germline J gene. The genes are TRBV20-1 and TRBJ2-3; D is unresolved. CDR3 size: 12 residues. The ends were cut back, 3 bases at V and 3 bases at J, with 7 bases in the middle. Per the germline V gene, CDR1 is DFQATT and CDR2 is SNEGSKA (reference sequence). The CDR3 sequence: CSASPRTDTQYF. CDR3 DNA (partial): TGCAGTGCTAGTCCCAGGACAGATACG.

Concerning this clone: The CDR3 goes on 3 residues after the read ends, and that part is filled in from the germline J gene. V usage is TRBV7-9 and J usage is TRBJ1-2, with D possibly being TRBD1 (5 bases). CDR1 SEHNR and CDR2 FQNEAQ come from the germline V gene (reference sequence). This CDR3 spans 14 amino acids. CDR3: CANTGTLPNNDYTF. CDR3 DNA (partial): TGTGCCAATACCGGGACTTTGCCTAACAATGAC.

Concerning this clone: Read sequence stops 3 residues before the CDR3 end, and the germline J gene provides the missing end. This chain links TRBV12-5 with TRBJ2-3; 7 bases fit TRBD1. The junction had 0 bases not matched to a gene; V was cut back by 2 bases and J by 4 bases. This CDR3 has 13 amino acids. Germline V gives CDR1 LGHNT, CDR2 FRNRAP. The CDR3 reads CASGLQGADTQYF. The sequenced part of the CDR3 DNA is TGTGCTAGTGGTTTGCAGGGGGCAGATACG.

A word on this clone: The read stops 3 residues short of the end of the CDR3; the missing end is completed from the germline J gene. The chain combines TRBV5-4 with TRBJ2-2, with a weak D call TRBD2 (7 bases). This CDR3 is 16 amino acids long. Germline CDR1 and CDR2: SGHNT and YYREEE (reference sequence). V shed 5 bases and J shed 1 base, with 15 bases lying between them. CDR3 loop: CASRGGGTLNTGELFF. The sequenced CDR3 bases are TGTGCCAGCAGAGGGGGGGGTACATTGAACACCGGGGAG.

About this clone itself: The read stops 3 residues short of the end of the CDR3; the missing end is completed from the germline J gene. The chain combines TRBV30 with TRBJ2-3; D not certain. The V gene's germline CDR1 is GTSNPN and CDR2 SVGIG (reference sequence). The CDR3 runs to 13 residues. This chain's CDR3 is CAWSGVSNQPQYF. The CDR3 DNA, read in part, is TGTGCCTGGAGTGGGGTTAGCAATCAGCCG.